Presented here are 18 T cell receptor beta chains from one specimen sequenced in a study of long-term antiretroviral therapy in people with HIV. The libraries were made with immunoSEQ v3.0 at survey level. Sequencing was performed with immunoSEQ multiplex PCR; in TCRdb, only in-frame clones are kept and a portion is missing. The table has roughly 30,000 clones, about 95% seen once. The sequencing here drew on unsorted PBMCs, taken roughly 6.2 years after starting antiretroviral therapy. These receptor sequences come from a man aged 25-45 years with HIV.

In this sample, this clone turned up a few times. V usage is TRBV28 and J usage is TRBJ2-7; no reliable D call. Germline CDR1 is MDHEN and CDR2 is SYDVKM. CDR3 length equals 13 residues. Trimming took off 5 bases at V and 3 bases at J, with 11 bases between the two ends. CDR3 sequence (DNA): TGTGCCAGCAGTATGGGAATTCACTACGAGCAGTACTTC. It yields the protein CASSMGIHYEQYF. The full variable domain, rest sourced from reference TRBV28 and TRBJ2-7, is DVKVTQSSRYLVKRTGEKVFLECVQDMDHENMFWYRQDPGLGLRLIYFSYDVKMKEKGDIPEGYSVSREKKERFSLILESASTNQTSMYLCASSMGIHYEQYFGPGTRLTVT.

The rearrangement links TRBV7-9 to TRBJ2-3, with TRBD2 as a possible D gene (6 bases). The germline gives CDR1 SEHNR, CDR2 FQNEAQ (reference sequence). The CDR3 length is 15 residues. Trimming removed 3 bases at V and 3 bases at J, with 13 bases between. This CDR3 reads CASSLEGYGTDTQYF. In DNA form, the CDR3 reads TGTGCCAGCAGCTTGGAGGGGTATGGTACAGATACGCAGTATTTT.

The CDR3 DNA reads TGTGCCAGCAGCTCGACAGGGAGCTCGGAGGGTGAGCAGTTCTTC. This encodes CASSSTGSSEGEQFF. J is TRBJ2-1 and V is TRBV9; weak D call: TRBD1 (7 bases). The CDR3 has 15 amino acids. The germline V gene encodes CDR1 SGDLS and CDR2 YYNGEE. V gave up 4 bases and J gave up 9 bases, with 20 bases separating them.

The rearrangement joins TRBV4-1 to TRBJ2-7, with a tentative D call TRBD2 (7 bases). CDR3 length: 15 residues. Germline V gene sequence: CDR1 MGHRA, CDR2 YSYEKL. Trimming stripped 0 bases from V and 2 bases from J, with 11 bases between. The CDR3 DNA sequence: TGCGCCAGCAGCCAAGAGGACGGGGGGCCCTACGAGCAGTACTTC. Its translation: CASSQEDGGPYEQYF.

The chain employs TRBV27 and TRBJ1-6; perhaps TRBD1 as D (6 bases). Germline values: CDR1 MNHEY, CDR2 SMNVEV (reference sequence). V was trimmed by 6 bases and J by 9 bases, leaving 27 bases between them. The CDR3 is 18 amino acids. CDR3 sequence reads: CASSPWGHQPGYGSPLHF. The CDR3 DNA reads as TGTGCCAGCAGCCCCTGGGGGCACCAGCCGGGTTACGGTTCACCCCTCCACTTT.

CDR3 nucleotides: TGTGCCAGCAGTTACGGGACACGGGACTACGAGCAGTACTTC. It encodes CASSYGTRDYEQYF. The chain carries TRBV6-6 and TRBJ2-7, with D possibly matching TRBD1 (6 bases). Deletions cut 2 bases from V and 3 bases from J, with 11 bases between. CDR1 is MNHNY and CDR2 is SVGAGI in the germline V gene (reference sequence). This CDR3 spans 14 amino acids.

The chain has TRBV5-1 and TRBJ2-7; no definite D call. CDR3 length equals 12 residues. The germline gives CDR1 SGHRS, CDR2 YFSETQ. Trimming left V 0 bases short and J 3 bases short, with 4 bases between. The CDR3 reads CASSLAFYEQYF. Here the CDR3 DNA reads TGCGCCAGCAGCTTGGCCTTCTACGAGCAGTACTTC. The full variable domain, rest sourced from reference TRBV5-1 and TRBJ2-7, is KAGVTQTPRYLIKTRGQQVTLSCSPISGHRSVSWYQQTPGQGLQFLFEYFSETQRNKGNFPGRFSGRQFSNSRSEMNVSTLELGDSALYLCASSLAFYEQYFGPGTRLTVT.

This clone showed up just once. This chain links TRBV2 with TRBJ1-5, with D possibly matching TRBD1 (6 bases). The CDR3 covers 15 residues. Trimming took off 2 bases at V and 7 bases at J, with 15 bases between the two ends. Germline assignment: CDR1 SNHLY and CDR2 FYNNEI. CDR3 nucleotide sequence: TGTGCCAGCAGTGAAATGGGGGGGCCGGGGCAGCCCCAGCATTTT. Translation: CASSEMGGPGQPQHF. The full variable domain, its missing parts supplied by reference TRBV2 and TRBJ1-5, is EPEVTQTPSHQVTQMGQEVILRCVPISNHLYFYWYRQILGQKVEFLVSFYNNEISEKSEIFDDQFSVERPDGSNFTLKIRSTKLEDSAMYFCASSEMGGPGQPQHFGDGTRLSIL.

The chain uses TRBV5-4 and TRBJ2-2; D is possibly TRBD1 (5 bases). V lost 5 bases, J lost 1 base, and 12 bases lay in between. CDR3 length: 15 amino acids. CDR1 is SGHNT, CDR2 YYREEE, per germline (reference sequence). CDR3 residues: CASRLGLQNTGELFF. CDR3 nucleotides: TGTGCCAGCAGACTGGGGCTACAGAACACCGGGGAGCTGTTTTTT. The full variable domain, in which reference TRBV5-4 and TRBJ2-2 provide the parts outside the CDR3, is ETGVTQSPTHLIKTRGQQVTLRCSSQSGHNTVSWYQQALGQGPQFIFQYYREEENGRGNFPPRFSGLQFPNYSSELNVNALELDDSALYLCASRLGLQNTGELFFGEGSRLTVL.

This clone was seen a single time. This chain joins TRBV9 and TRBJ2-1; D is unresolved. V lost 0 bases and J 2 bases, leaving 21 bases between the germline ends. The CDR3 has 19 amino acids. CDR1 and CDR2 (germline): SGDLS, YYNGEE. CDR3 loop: CASSVEPSDPSFPYNEQFF. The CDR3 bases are TGTGCCAGCAGCGTAGAACCCTCCGACCCGTCGTTCCCCTACAATGAGCAGTTCTTC.

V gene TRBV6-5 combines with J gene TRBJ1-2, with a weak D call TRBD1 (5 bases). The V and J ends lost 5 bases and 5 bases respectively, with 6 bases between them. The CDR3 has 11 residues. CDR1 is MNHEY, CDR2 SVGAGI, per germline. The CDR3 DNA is TGTGCCAGCAGTCAGGGTTATGGCTACACCTTC. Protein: CASSQGYGYTF.

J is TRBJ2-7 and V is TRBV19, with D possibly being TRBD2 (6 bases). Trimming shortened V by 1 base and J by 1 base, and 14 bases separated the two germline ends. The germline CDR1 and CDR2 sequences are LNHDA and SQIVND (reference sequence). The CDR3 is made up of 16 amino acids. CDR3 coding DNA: TGTGCCAGTAGTATAGCGCTTGGGGGGTCATCCTACGAGCAGTACTTC. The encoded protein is CASSIALGGSSYEQYF. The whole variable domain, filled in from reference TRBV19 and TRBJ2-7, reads DGGITQSPKYLFRKEGQNVTLSCEQNLNHDAMYWYRQDPGQGLRLIYYSQIVNDFQKGDIAEGYSVSREKKESFPLTVTSAQKNPTAFYLCASSIALGGSSYEQYFGPGTRLTVT.

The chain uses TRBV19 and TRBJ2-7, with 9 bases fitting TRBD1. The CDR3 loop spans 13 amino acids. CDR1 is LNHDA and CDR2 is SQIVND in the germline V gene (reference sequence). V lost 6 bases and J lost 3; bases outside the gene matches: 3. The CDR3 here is CASSAGQGYEQYF. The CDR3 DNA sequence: TGTGCCAGTAGCGCGGGACAGGGCTACGAGCAGTACTTC.

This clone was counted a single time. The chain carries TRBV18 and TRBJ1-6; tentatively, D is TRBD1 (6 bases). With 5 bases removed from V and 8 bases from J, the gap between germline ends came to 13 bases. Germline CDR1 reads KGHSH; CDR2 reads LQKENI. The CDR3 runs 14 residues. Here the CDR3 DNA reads TGTGCCAGCTCAGGCACAGGGATGGATTCACCCCTCCACTTT. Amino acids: CASSGTGMDSPLHF.

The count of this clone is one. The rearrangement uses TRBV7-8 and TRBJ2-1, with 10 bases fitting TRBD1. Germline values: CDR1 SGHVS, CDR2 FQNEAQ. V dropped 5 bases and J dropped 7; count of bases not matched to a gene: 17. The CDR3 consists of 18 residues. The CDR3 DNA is TGTGCCAGCAGCGTGAACCCCCGTTGGGACAGGGGTAGGAATGAGCAGTTCTTC. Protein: CASSVNPRWDRGRNEQFF.

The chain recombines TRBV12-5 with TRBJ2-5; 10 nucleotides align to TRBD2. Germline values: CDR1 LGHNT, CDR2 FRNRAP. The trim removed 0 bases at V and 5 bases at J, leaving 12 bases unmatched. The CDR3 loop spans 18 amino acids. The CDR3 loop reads CASGLVASGGPRRETQYF. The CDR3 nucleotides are TGTGCTAGTGGTTTGGTCGCTAGCGGGGGCCCCCGCAGGGAGACCCAGTACTTC.

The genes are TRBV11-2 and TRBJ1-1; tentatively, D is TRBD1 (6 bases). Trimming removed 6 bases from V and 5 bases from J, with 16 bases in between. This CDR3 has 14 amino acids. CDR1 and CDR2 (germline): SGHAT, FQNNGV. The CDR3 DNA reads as TGTGCCAGCAGACCGGGCACAGGGTGGACTGAAGCTTTCTTT. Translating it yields CASRPGTGWTEAFF.

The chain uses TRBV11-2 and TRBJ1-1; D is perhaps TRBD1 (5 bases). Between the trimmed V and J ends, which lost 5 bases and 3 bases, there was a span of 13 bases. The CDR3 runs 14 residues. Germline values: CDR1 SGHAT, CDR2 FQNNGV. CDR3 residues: CASSQGVGDTEAFF. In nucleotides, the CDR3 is TGTGCCAGCAGCCAAGGGGTAGGGGACACTGAAGCTTTCTTT.